This paragraph reports one TCR beta chain. Its antigen is unknown. The germline V gene encodes CDR1 SQVTM and CDR2 ANQGSEA. CDR3 length: 14 amino acids. The V gene lost 4 bases and the J gene lost 6 bases, with 13 bases spanning the gap. The data originate from a study of CD8 T cells in ankylosing spondylitis. TCRdb fed the 5' RACE reads into MiXCR, producing one record per CDR3 protein. This table holds 150,000 or so distinct CDR3 sequences, around a third found once. Notes on the study in general: Reportedly, disease-linked clones are significantly enriched in ankylosing spondylitis patients' matched synovial fluid. Reactive arthritis synovial fluid and blood previously showed some of these motif variants.

Sequenced: synovial fluid, either unsorted or a sorted T cell fraction (not recorded which). The chain couples TRBV29-1 to TRBJ1-6, with D tentatively TRBD1 (6 bases). The TCR sequence derives from a male donor with ankylosing spondylitis. This chain's CDR3 is CSVVVQGRNSPLHF. CDR3 DNA sequence: TGCAGCGTTGTTGTACAGGGCCGTAATTCACCCCTCCACTTT. The full variable domain, with the rest looked up from reference TRBV29-1 and TRBJ1-6, is SAVISQKPSRDICQRGTSLTIQCQVDSQVTMMFWYRQQPGQSLTLIATANQGSEATYESGFVIDKFPISRPNLTFSTLTVSNMSPEDSSIYLCSVVVQGRNSPLHFGNGTRLTVT.